Included here is one T cell receptor beta chain sequence, with context. From germline, CDR1 is MNHEY and CDR2 SMNVEV (reference sequence). This CDR3 comprises 14 residues. With 5 bases clipped from V and 1 base from J, the junction kept 4 bases outside the gene matches. TCRdb independently ran MiXCR on the RT-PCR reads; one entry per CDR3 protein. The table records more than 600,000 distinct CDR3 sequences, about 14% of them present only once. The material sequenced was memory CD4+ T cells from blood. The rearrangement uses TRBV27 and TRBJ1-1; 7 bases match TRBD1. The TCR comes from a female donor in good health, serving as a healthy control. The CDR3 sequence: CASSHRDRNTEAFF. Here the CDR3 DNA reads TGTGCCAGCAGTCACCGGGACAGGAACACTGAAGCTTTCTTT.